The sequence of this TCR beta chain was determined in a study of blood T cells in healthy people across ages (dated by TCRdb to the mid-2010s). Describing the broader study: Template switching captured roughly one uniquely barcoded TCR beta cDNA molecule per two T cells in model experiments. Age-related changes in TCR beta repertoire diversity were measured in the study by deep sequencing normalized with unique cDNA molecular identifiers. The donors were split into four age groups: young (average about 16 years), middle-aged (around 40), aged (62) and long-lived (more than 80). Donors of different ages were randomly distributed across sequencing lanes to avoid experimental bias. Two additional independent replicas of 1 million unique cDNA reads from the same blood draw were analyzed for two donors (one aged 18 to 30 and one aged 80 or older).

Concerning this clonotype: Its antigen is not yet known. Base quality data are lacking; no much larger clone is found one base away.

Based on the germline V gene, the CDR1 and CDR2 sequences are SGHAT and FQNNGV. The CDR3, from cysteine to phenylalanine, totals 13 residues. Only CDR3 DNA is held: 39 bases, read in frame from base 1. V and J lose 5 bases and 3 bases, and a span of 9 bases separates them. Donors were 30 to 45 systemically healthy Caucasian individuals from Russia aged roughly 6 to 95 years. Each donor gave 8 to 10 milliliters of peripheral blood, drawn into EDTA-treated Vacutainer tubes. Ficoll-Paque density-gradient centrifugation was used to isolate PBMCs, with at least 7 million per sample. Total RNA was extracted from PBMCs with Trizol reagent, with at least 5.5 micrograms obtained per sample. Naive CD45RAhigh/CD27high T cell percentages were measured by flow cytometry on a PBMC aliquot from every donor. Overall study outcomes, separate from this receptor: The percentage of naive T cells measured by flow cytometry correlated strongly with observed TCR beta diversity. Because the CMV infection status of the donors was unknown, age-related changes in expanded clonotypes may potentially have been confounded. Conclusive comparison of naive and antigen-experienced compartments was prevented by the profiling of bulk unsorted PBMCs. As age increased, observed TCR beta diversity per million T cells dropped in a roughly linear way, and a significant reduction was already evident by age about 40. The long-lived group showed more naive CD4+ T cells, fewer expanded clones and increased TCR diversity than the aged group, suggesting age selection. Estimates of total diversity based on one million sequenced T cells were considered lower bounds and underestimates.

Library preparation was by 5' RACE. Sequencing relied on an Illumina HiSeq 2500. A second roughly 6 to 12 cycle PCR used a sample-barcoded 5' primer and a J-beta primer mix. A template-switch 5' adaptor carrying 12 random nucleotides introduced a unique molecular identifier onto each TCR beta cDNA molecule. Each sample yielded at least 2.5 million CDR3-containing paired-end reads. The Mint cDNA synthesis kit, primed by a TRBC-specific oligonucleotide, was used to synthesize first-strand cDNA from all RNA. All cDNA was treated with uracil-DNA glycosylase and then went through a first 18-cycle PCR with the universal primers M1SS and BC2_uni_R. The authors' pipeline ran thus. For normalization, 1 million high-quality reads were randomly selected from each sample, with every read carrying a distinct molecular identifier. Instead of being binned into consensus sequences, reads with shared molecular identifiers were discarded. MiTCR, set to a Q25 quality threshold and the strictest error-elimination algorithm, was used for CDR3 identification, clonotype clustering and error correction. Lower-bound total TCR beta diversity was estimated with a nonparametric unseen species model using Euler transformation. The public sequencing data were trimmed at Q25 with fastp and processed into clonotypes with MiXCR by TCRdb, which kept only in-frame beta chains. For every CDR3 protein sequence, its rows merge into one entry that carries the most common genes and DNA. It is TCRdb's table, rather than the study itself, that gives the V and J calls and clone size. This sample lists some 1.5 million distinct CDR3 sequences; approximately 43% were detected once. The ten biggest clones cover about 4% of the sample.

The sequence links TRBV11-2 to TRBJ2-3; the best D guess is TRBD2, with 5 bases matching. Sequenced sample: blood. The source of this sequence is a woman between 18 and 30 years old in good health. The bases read TGTGCCAGCAGCGTATGGGAGACAGATACGCAGTATTTT. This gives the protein CASSVWETDTQYF.